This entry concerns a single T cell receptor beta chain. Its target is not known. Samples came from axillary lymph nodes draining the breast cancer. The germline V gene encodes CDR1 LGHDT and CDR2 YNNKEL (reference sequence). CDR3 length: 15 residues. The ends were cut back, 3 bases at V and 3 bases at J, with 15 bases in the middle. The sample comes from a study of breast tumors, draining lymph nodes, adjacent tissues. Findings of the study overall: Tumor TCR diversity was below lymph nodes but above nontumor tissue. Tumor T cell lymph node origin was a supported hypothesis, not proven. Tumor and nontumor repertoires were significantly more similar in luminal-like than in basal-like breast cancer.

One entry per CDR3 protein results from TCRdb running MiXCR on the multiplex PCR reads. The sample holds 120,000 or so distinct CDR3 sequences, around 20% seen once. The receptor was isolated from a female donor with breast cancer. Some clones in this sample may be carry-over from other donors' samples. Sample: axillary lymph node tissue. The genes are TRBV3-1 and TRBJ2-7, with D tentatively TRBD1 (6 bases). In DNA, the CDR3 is TGTGCCAGCAGCCATTCCTCAGGGGTCCTCTACGAGCAGTACTTC. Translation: CASSHSSGVLYEQYF.